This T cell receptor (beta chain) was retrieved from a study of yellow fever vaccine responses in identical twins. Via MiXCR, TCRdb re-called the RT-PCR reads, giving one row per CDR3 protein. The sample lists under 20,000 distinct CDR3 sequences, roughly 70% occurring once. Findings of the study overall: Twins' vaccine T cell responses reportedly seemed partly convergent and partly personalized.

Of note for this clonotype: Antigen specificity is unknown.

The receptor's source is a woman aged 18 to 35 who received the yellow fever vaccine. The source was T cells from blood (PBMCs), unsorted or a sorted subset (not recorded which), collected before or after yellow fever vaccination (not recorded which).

CDR3 sequence (DNA): TGTGCCAGTCGGTTGAACACTGAAGCTTTCTTT. Translated, it gives CASRLNTEAFF. The V gene is TRBV12-3 or TRBV12-4, the J gene TRBJ1-1; D not certain. V was trimmed by 9 bases and J by 0 bases, leaving 5 bases between them. The CDR3 has 11 amino acids.